The 2 T cell receptor beta chains in this list originate from one sample, sequenced in a study of cytomegalovirus exposure and HLA in healthy donors. PCR was performed using 60 Vbeta and 13 Jbeta primers. The protocol was immunoSEQ multiplex PCR, while the TCRdb copy is restricted to in-frame clones and leaves out a portion. The sample holds approximately 110,000 clones, approximately 80% seen once. Sequencing used PBMCs. These receptors were obtained from a man in his fifties or sixties in good health and CMV-seronegative.

CDR3 nucleotide sequence: TGTGCCAGCAGTCCCATTTTCGGACAGGGGCAAGAGACCCAGTACTTC. This codes for CASSPIFGQGQETQYF. The chain joins TRBV2 to TRBJ2-5, with 9 bases aligning to TRBD1. The CDR3 runs 16 residues. Germline V gene data show CDR1 as SNHLY and CDR2 as FYNNEI. With V trimmed by 5 bases and J by 2 bases, 9 bases remained unmatched. The complete variable domain, with remaining parts taken from reference TRBV2 and TRBJ2-5, reads EPEVTQTPSHQVTQMGQEVILRCVPISNHLYFYWYRQILGQKVEFLVSFYNNEISEKSEIFDDQFSVERPDGSNFTLKIRSTKLEDSAMYFCASSPIFGQGQETQYFGPGTRLLVL.

This chain joins TRBV18 and TRBJ2-2; D might be TRBD1 (5 bases). The CDR3 contains 16 residues. V dropped 6 bases and J dropped 0 bases, with 14 bases sitting between them. From germline, CDR1 is KGHSH and CDR2 LQKENI. The CDR3 sequence is CASSQRVTANTGELFF. DNA of the CDR3: TGTGCCAGCTCGCAAAGGGTGACAGCGAACACCGGGGAGCTGTTTTTT.